This T cell receptor (beta chain) was obtained from a study of T-cell memory formation after mild COVID-19 (dated by TCRdb to the early 2020s). The study in broad terms: TCR sequence clusters from the two donors were largely donor specific. In a couple of donors, T-cell clones that expanded and contracted after mild COVID-19 were tracked by sequencing TCRalpha and TCRbeta repertoires over time. The cohort was made up of two young adult volunteers, one female and one male, who were previously healthy. Study-wide conclusions, independent of this receptor: The detection of some responding clones in pre-infection memory suggests that pre-existing cross-reactive memory T cells joined the SARS-CoV-2 response. The study included only two mild cases, and larger cohorts that include severe cases with pre-infection samples were judged to be necessary. The second-wave clones that peaked on day 37 were not confirmed to be SARS-CoV-2 specific. Contracting CD4+ clones were located mainly in the CM and EM memory subsets, whereas CD8+ clones were found to be enriched in EMRA. Clones contracting from day 15 to 85 had balanced CD4/CD8 phenotypes, while a second wave expanding from day 15 to 37 was biased towards CD4+.

Ficoll-Paque density gradient centrifugation was used to isolate PBMCs. This clonotype was counted a few times. Its antigen remains unidentified. No base quality information exists; no much larger clone differs at one position. This sample was sequenced with an Illumina NovaSeq 6000. TCRalpha and TCRbeta cDNA libraries were constructed by 5'RACE with constant-segment primers, with sample barcodes and unique molecular identifiers being introduced. RNA was extracted from every sample with Trizol reagent. Amplification of the libraries took two PCR steps, and the second step added a second sample barcode plus Illumina TruSeq adapters. Libraries were sequenced on an Illumina NovaSeq with 2 x 150 bp paired-end reads. Turning to the authors' computational methods: Demultiplexing of reads and collapsing into UMI-guided consensus sequences were performed with migec v1.2.7. Using mixcr v2.1.11, UMI consensuses were aligned to TRA and TRB V and J templates and then assembled into clonotypes. A clonotype was counted as expanded or contracted only when both edgeR and NoisET called the clonotype significant, with the noise models trained on biological replicates. For edgeR calls, a false discovery rate-adjusted p below 0.01 and a log2 fold-change threshold of 1 were applied. As an exploratory analysis of dynamics, max-normalized trajectories of the 1000 most abundant clonotypes were examined with PCA combined with hierarchical clustering. The CD4 or CD8 phenotype of responding clones was assigned using the separately sequenced CD4+ and CD8+ repertoires. The public reads were run again by TCRdb, first through fastp at Q25 and then through MiXCR, and only productive beta chains were kept. A single entry per CDR3 protein holds the most common genes and DNA from its merged rows. V and J calls and clone size were set by TCRdb, not the authors. This sample gives roughly 99,000 distinct CDR3 sequences in total; around 14% of them show up just once. Jointly, the top ten make up about 39% of the sample.

This clonotype originated in a man between 18 and 29 years old who had mild COVID-19 (a few samples of this study predate the infection). The sample titles of this study are shuffled in the database, so cell type and time point are left out; the donor was told from shared clones. The sequenced material came from PBMCs or a T cell subset sorted from them (not recorded which).

The nucleotide sequence is TGTGCCACCAGTGATTTGGTCGGACAGCCCCAGCATTTT. Its protein is CATSDLVGQPQHF. In this chain, TRBV24-1 is recombined with TRBJ1-5; the D gene lacks a confident call. The CDR3 covers 13 residues, taking in both the cysteine and the phenylalanine. Left in the record is the CDR3 DNA by itself, 39 bases read in frame from the first base. Via the germline V gene, CDR1 is KGHDR and CDR2 SFDVKD. The germline ends are 6 bases apart after V is trimmed by 0 bases and J by 7 bases.